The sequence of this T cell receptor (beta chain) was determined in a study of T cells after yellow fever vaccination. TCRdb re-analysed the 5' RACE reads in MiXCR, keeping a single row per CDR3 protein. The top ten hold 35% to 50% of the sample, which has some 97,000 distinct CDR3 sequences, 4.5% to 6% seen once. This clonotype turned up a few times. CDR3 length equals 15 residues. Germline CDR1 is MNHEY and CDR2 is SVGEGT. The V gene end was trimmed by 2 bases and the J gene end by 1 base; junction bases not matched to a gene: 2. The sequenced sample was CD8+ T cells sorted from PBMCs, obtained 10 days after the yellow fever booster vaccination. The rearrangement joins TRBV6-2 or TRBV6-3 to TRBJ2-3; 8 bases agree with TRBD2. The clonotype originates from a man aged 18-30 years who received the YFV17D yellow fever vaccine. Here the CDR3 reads CASSYPLAGTDTQYF. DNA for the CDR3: TGTGCCAGCAGTTACCCACTAGCGGGCACAGATACGCAGTATTTT.